Presented here are 20 T cell receptor beta chains from one specimen sequenced in a study of T cells in Graves' hyperthyroidism and ophthalmopathy. Template material for amplifying TCR beta CDR3 regions consisted of RNA transcripts. The study used the HTBI primer set for a first-round RT-PCR of the TCR CDR3. TCRdb processed the multiplex PCR reads anew with MiXCR; each CDR3 protein has one entry. Of some 250,000 distinct CDR3 sequences in the sample, around 15% were seen once. Sequenced input: blood. These receptors were obtained from a woman between 45 and 60 years old with Graves' hyperthyroidism that later progressed to Graves' ophthalmopathy.

This clonotype was seen many times. The CDR3, as DNA: TGCAGTGCTAGAGATTGGAAGACAGGGGGCAAGTACACTGAAGCTTTCTTT. Translation: CSARDWKTGGKYTEAFF. The chain joins TRBV20-1 to TRBJ1-1, with 10 bases that match TRBD1. This CDR3 has 17 amino acids. V shed 0 bases and J 3 bases; nucleotides not matched to a gene: 10. Germline V lookup: CDR1 DFQATT, CDR2 SNEGSKA (reference sequence).

Only a few counts were recorded for this clonotype. The rearrangement uses TRBV6-6 and TRBJ1-5; D is unresolved. Germline values: CDR1 MNHNY, CDR2 SVGAGI (reference sequence). Trimming removed 0 bases from V and 6 bases from J, with 6 bases in between. The CDR3 is made up of 13 amino acids. CDR3 nucleotide sequence: TGTGCCAGCAGTTACTCCGTGGGTCAGCCCCAGCATTTT. It specifies CASSYSVGQPQHF.

This clonotype was detected ten times or more. The rearrangement joins TRBV5-1 to TRBJ2-5; 10 nucleotides match TRBD2. The CDR3 is 15 amino acids. Per germline, CDR1 SGHRS and CDR2 YFSETQ. Trimming at V came to 3 bases and at J to 6 bases, leaving 8 bases not matched to a gene. CDR3 nucleotide sequence: TGCGCCAGCAGCTCCCAACTAGCGGGATCGAAGACCCAGTACTTC. Its translation: CASSSQLAGSKTQYF. The variable domain in full, completed from reference TRBV5-1 and TRBJ2-5, reads KAGVTQTPRYLIKTRGQQVTLSCSPISGHRSVSWYQQTPGQGLQFLFEYFSETQRNKGNFPGRFSGRQFSNSRSEMNVSTLELGDSALYLCASSSQLAGSKTQYFGPGTRLLVL.

In this sample, this clonotype turned up a few times. The rearrangement joins TRBV30 to TRBJ2-7; D uncertain. The V and J ends lost 1 base and 0 bases respectively, with 16 bases between them. The CDR3 spans 16 residues. Germline CDR1 GTSNPN, CDR2 SVGIG (reference sequence). CDR3 protein: CAWSGALGSFSYEQYF. In nucleotides, the CDR3 is TGTGCCTGGAGTGGAGCTCTCGGGTCATTCTCCTACGAGCAGTACTTC.

This clonotype came up many times. The V call is TRBV28, the J call TRBJ2-7; 8 positions agree with TRBD2. This CDR3 contains 13 residues. The V gene end was trimmed by 8 bases and the J gene end by 1 base; junction bases not matched to a gene: 4. CDR1 and CDR2 from the germline V gene are MDHEN and SYDVKM. Here the CDR3 reads CASVAGGSYEQYF. CDR3 sequence (DNA): TGTGCCAGCGTGGCGGGGGGATCCTACGAGCAGTACTTC.

This clonotype occurred many times. The chain recombines TRBV25-1 with TRBJ2-1; tentatively, D is TRBD2 (5 bases). The length of the CDR3 is 13 residues. V was clipped by 4 bases and J by 4 bases, with 8 bases between them. Germline V gives CDR1 MGHDK, CDR2 SYGVNS. Here the CDR3 reads CASSGGLYNEQFF. CDR3 bases: TGTGCCAGCAGTGGAGGACTTTACAATGAGCAGTTCTTC.

This clonotype was detected ten times or more. The chain recombines TRBV2 with TRBJ2-2, with a weak D call TRBD2 (5 bases). V was shortened by 8 bases and J by 5 bases, with 15 bases between the two germline ends. CDR1 and CDR2 (germline): SNHLY, FYNNEI. This CDR3 is 14 amino acids long. CDR3 coding DNA: TGTGCCAGCGCAGGAAATCGGAGGACCGGGGAGCTGTTTTTT. Translation: CASAGNRRTGELFF.

This clonotype was seen ten or more times. The chain recombines TRBV28 with TRBJ2-7; TRBD1 or TRBD2 may be the D gene (5 bases each). CDR3 length equals 15 residues. With 7 bases removed from V and 0 bases from J, the gap between germline ends came to 16 bases. Germline lookup yields CDR1 MDHEN and CDR2 SYDVKM. The CDR3 DNA is TGTGCCAGCAAATCGACCGGGACCGGCTCCTACGAGCAGTACTTC. This translates into CASKSTGTGSYEQYF.

This clonotype came up many times. This chain joins TRBV7-8 and TRBJ2-5; tentative D call: TRBD2 (5 bases). V lost 5 bases and J 2 bases, leaving 12 bases between the germline ends. Germline-derived CDR1 and CDR2 are SGHVS and FQNEAQ. CDR3 length equals 14 residues. The CDR3 reads CASSDAGSQETQYF. In DNA form, the CDR3 reads TGTGCCAGCAGCGACGCGGGTTCTCAAGAGACCCAGTACTTC.

This clonotype was picked up many times. The V and J genes are TRBV18 and TRBJ1-2; 7 nucleotides align to TRBD1. The V segment lost 6 bases and the J segment 4 bases; nucleotides outside the gene matches: 8. Germline values: CDR1 KGHSH, CDR2 LQKENI. CDR3 length: 14 residues. CDR3 protein: CASSPGQTSYGYTF. Here the CDR3 DNA reads TGTGCCAGCTCCCCGGGACAGACAAGCTATGGCTACACCTTC.

There are many counts of this clonotype. The chain links TRBV28 to TRBJ1-1; D perhaps matches TRBD1 (6 bases). CDR3 size: 17 residues. Trimming took 1 base from V and 0 from J, leaving 15 bases between them. CDR1 is MDHEN and CDR2 is SYDVKM in the germline V gene. The CDR3, as DNA: TGTGCCAGCAGTTTATCGGGGGCACTTCTTATGAACACTGAAGCTTTCTTT. This translates into CASSLSGALLMNTEAFF.

This clonotype was observed at least ten times. The J gene is TRBJ1-2, the V gene TRBV20-1; 7 bases are a match to TRBD1. The V segment lost 7 bases and the J segment 1 base; nucleotides outside the gene matches: 21. The CDR3 has 18 residues. Germline V gene data show CDR1 as DFQATT and CDR2 as SNEGSKA (reference sequence). CDR3: CSVRNNGQDRFFNYGYTF. The CDR3 nucleotides read TGCAGTGTTAGGAACAATGGACAGGACCGTTTCTTTAACTATGGCTACACCTTC.

This clonotype has just a few counts. The V call is TRBV5-1, the J call TRBJ1-6, with 7 nucleotides matching TRBD1. The ends lost 2 bases at V and 5 bases at J; junction bases unmatched: 4. This CDR3 is 15 amino acids long. CDR1 and CDR2 (germline): SGHRS, YFSETQ. CDR3 sequence (DNA): TGCGCCAGCAGCTTTGGGGGGACAGATAATTCACCCCTCCACTTT. This translates into CASSFGGTDNSPLHF.

V gene TRBV10-3 combines with J gene TRBJ2-1; either TRBD1 or TRBD2 may fit D (6 bases each). Germline V CDR1 and CDR2: ENHRY, SYGVKD. CDR3 size: 17 residues. V gave up 9 bases and J gave up 0 bases, with 21 bases separating them. In nucleotides, the CDR3 is TGTGCCATACGGCGGGACGGACAGCCGAGCTCCTACAATGAGCAGTTCTTC. Translating gives CAIRRDGQPSSYNEQFF.

This clonotype has at least ten counts. The chain employs TRBV28 and TRBJ1-2; D not resolved. The CDR3 covers 12 residues. The germline gives CDR1 MDHEN, CDR2 SYDVKM. Trimming removed 3 bases at V and 6 bases at J, with 8 bases between. Here the CDR3 DNA reads TGTGCCAGCAGTTTCGAGCCTAATGGCTACACCTTC. The encoded protein is CASSFEPNGYTF.

This clonotype was seen ten or more times. V gene TRBV30 combines with J gene TRBJ1-6; no clear D. This CDR3 has 13 residues. The V end was cut by 0 bases, the J end by 8 bases, with 8 bases between. Per the germline V gene, CDR1 is GTSNPN and CDR2 is SVGIG (reference sequence). CDR3 coding DNA: TGTGCCTGGAGTGTATCTTGGGATTCACCCCTCCACTTT. It specifies CAWSVSWDSPLHF.

This clonotype has more than one count but fewer than ten. V usage is TRBV25-1 and J usage is TRBJ2-2, with 7 bases aligning to TRBD1. Germline V CDR1 and CDR2: MGHDK, SYGVNS. V shed 5 bases and J 1 base; nucleotides not matched to a gene: 1. The CDR3 is made up of 14 amino acids. The CDR3 DNA reads TGTGCCAGCAGTAGGGGGCTGAACACCGGGGAGCTGTTTTTT. Protein sequence: CASSRGLNTGELFF.

This clonotype was detected only a few times. The chain couples TRBV20-1 to TRBJ1-3, with TRBD1 matching 7 bases. The germline V gene encodes CDR1 DFQATT and CDR2 SNEGSKA (reference sequence). The CDR3 is 14 amino acids. After removal of 0 bases from V and 4 bases from J, the junction contained 3 bases not matched to a gene. The CDR3 sequence: CSARDGTDGNTIYF. CDR3 nucleotide sequence: TGCAGTGCTAGAGATGGGACAGACGGAAACACCATATATTTT.

This clonotype was seen a few times. The chain has TRBV18 and TRBJ2-1; 7 positions match TRBD1. Germline-derived CDR1 and CDR2 are KGHSH and LQKENI. The CDR3 has 13 residues. J gave up 6 bases and V 5 bases, and 4 bases lay outside the gene matches. The CDR3 is CASSVDRVNEQFF. As DNA, the CDR3 is TGTGCCAGCTCAGTAGACAGGGTCAATGAGCAGTTCTTC.

Many counts were recorded for this clonotype. The rearrangement links TRBV2 to TRBJ2-5; D is unresolved. This CDR3 has 12 residues. Trimming shortened V by 3 bases and J by 2 bases, and 4 bases separated the two germline ends. The germline CDR1 and CDR2 sequences are SNHLY and FYNNEI. The CDR3 nucleotides are TGTGCCAGCAGTGAGGTGCAAGAGACCCAGTACTTC. This codes for CASSEVQETQYF. Together with reference TRBV2 and TRBJ2-5, the CDR3 gives the full variable domain: EPEVTQTPSHQVTQMGQEVILRCVPISNHLYFYWYRQILGQKVEFLVSFYNNEISEKSEIFDDQFSVERPDGSNFTLKIRSTKLEDSAMYFCASSEVQETQYFGPGTRLLVL.